This T cell receptor beta chain was sequenced for a study of shared clonotypes between healthy human individuals. Worth noting for this clone: Its antigen is unknown.

Produced via immunoSEQ multiplex PCR; TCRdb's table is partial and in-frame only. The table includes more than 900,000 clones, about four fifths detected once. Study observations and caveats: Rarefaction gave evidence that sorted-subset sequencing remained incomplete despite large depth. Sharing across four donors was highest in naive CD4 (around 5%) and lowest in memory CD8 (about 0.4%). The four-donor shared clonotypes exceeded non-shared clonotypes in generation probability, with non-shared ones scoring lower.

The sequenced sample was memory CD4+ T cells from PBMCs. Subset indicated: CD45RA-negative fraction. The source is a man between 18 and 29 years old in good health. Some clones in this sample may be carry-over from other donors' samples.

The CDR3 bases are TGTGCCAGCAGCTTAACAACTAGCGGGAACACCGGGGAGCTGTTTTTT. This translates into CASSLTTSGNTGELFF. The chain has TRBV7-3 and TRBJ2-2; 8 nucleotides agree with TRBD2. In germline, CDR1 is SGHTA, CDR2 FQGTGA. The CDR3 contains 16 residues. V was clipped by 0 bases and J by 1 base; unmatched bases: 1.